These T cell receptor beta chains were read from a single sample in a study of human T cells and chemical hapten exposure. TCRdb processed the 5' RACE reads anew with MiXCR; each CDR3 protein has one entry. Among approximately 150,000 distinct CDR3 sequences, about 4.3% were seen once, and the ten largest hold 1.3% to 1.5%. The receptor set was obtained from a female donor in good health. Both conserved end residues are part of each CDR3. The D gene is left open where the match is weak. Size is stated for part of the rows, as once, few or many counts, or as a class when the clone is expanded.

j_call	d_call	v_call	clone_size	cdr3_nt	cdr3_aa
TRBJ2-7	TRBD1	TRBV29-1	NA	TGCAGCGTACTACAGGGGGTTTTATACGAGCAGTACTTC	CSVLQGVLYEQYF
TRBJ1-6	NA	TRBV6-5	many	TGTGCCAGCAGACCGGGCCTCTTGGGTTCACCCCTCCACTTT	CASRPGLLGSPLHF
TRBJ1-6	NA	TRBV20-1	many	TGCAGTGCACCTGGAGGGGTCTCCTATAATTCACCCCTCCACTTT	CSAPGGVSYNSPLHF
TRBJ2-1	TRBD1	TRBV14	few	TGTGCCAGCAGCCAGATCAGGGGGTGGAACTATGAGCAGTTCTTC	CASSQIRGWNYEQFF
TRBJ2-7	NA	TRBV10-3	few	TGTGCCATCAGTGAGGACGGGTCAGCATCCTACGAGCAGTACTTC	CAISEDGSASYEQYF
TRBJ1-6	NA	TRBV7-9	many	TGTGCTACGGCGCAGGACTTCTCAGAGGCCTATAATTCACCCCTCCACTTT	CATAQDFSEAYNSPLHF
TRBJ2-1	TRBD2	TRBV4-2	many	TGTGCCAGCAGCCCAACCCCTAGCGGGGGCTACAATGAGCAGTTCTTC	CASSPTPSGGYNEQFF
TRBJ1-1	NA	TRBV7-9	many	TGTGCCAGCAGCCATAGTGGGGGAAACACTGAAGCTTTCTTT	CASSHSGGNTEAFF
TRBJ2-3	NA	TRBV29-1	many	TGCAGCGTTGCGACAGGTTTCACAGATACGCAGTATTTT	CSVATGFTDTQYF
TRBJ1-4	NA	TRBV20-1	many	TGCAGTGCTAGAGATCAAGGGTCCCTGGGTGAAAAACTGTTTTTT	CSARDQGSLGEKLFF
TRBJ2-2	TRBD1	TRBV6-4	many	TGTGCCAGCAGTCAGGGGGCGACCACCGGGGAGCTGTTTTTT	CASSQGATTGELFF
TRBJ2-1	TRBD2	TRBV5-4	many	TGTGCCAGCAGCAAACGGGGGGACTCCTACAATGAGCAGTTCTTC	CASSKRGDSYNEQFF
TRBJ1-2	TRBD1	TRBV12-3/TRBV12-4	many	TGTGCCAGCAGTTGGGGACAGGGCGTGGGCTACACCTTC	CASSWGQGVGYTF
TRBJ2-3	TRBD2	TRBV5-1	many	TGCGCCAGCAGCAACGGACTAGGCGCAGATACGCAGTATTTT	CASSNGLGADTQYF
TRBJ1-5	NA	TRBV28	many	TGTGCCAGCAGGTCGTTGCCGGGTGAGCCCCAGCATTTT	CASRSLPGEPQHF
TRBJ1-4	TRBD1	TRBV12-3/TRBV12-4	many	TGTGCCAGCAGCTCGACAGGGTTGAATGAAAAACTGTTTTTT	CASSSTGLNEKLFF
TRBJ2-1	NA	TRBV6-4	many	TGTGCCAGCAGAATTTATGTGGGGAGTTCTGATGCGCAGTTCTTC	CASRIYVGSSDAQFF
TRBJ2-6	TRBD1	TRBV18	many	TGTGCCAGCTCACCACGGCAGGGGGCGTCTGGGGCCAACGTCCTGACTTTC	CASSPRQGASGANVLTF
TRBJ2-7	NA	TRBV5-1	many	TGCGCCAGCAAGGGCGAGTACGAGCAGTACTTC	CASKGEYEQYF
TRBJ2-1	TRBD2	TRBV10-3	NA	TGTGCCATCACCACGACTAGCGGGGGCCTCAATGAGCAGTTCTTC	CAITTTSGGLNEQFF
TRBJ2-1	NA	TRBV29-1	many	TGCAGCGTTGATCTCCCCCTGGATGAGCAGTTCTTC	CSVDLPLDEQFF
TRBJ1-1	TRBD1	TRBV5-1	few	TGCGCCAGCAGAGTGGACAGGGAAGGTGAAGCTTTCTTT	CASRVDREGEAFF
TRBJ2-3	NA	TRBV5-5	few	TGTGCCAGCAGCCACAGAACAGCGGGACAGCCGGGCGATCTTCGACCCACAGATACGCAGTATTTT	CASSHRTAGQPGDLRPTDTQYF
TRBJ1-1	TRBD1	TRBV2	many	TGTGCCAGCAGCCGGGACAGGGACACTGAAGCTTTCTTT	CASSRDRDTEAFF
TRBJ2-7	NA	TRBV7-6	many	TGTGCCAGCAGCCCCTTTATTATCGGTCTCAATGTAAAGTACGAGCAGTACTTC	CASSPFIIGLNVKYEQYF
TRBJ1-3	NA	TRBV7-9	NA	TGTGCCAGCAGCTTACTACGTGCCGCGCAAAGTGGAAACACCATATATTTT	CASSLLRAAQSGNTIYF
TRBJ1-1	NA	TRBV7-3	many	TGTGCCAGCAGCTTAGGGATCGGTGAAGCTTTCTTT	CASSLGIGEAFF
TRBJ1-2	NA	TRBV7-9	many	TGTGCCAGCAGCTTAGCGATGTGGCGGTATGGCTACACCTTC	CASSLAMWRYGYTF
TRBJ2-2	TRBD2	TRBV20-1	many	TGCAGTGCTAGTCAAGCGGGGACCGCGCTGTTTTTT	CSASQAGTALFF
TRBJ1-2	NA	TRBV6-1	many	TGTGCCAGCAGAGATGGCAGATTCTATGGCTACACCTTC	CASRDGRFYGYTF
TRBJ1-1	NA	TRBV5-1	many	TGCGCCACCAACGCCGCTCCGGGCACTGAAGCTTTCTTT	CATNAAPGTEAFF
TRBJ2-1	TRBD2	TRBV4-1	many	TGCGCCAGCAGCCAAGCTCCCACGGGACTAGGGGGCTACAATGAGCAGTTCTTC	CASSQAPTGLGGYNEQFF
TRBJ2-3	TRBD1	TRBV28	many	TGTGCCAGCAGATTTGGACAGGGGTGGGCAGATACGCAGTATTTT	CASRFGQGWADTQYF
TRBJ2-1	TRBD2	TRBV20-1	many	TGCAGTGCCCTTAAGCGGGGGGGGGAGGATGAGCAGTTCTTC	CSALKRGGEDEQFF
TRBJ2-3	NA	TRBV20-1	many	TGCAGTGCTAGAATCTGGGGGCGGGGGAGCACAGATACGCAGTATTTT	CSARIWGRGSTDTQYF